This note documents a single T cell receptor beta chain sequence. Some clones are missing from TCRdb's copy, which holds only in-frame ones; the method was immunoSEQ multiplex PCR. The data show about 130,000 clones, approximately 75% seen once. This CDR3 has 17 residues. CDR1 LGHNA and CDR2 YSLEER come from the germline V gene. V was clipped by 2 bases and J by 1 base; unmatched bases: 6. This record comes from a study of radiation and T cells in renal cell carcinoma. Stated time point: blood 2 weeks post-SBRT. Regarding treatment: 15 Gy SBRT to primary tumor, nephrectomy 4 weeks later. The starting material was blood, obtained from a patient whose treatment included radiotherapy and nephrectomy. The chain recombines TRBV4-3 with TRBJ2-3; TRBD2 aligns across 10 bases. The clonotype originates from a woman aged 55-69 years with renal cell carcinoma. This CDR3 reads CASSQSASGSGTDTQYF. In nucleotides, the CDR3 is TGCGCCAGCAGCCAATCGGCTAGCGGGAGTGGCACAGATACGCAGTATTTT.